This T cell receptor (beta chain) derives from a study of brain T cells in children with intractable seizures. Per the germline V gene, CDR1 is LNHDA and CDR2 is SQIVND (reference sequence). The CDR3 loop spans 14 amino acids. Between the trimmed V and J ends, which lost 4 bases and 6 bases, there was a span of 13 bases. Method: immunoSEQ multiplex PCR; TCRdb's copy keeps in-frame clones and lacks some. There are some 41,000 clones in the sample; approximately 90% occur only once, and about 6% lies in the top ten. J is TRBJ2-4 and V is TRBV19; D is possibly TRBD1 or TRBD2 (7 bases each). The clonotype was recovered from a girl aged 2 to 9 with tuberous sclerosis and intractable seizures. The sequences come from peripheral blood, collected at surgery. The CDR3 nucleotides read TGTGCCAGTAGTAACGGCAGGGGGGGAAACATTCAGTACTTC. Its translation: CASSNGRGGNIQYF.